Each of the 10 T cell receptor beta chains below was sequenced from the same sample in a study of T cell responses to AZD1222 COVID-19 vaccine. Sequencing was performed with immunoSEQ multiplex PCR; in TCRdb, only in-frame clones are kept and a portion is missing. Of 150,000 to 180,000 clones detected, roughly 90% appear once; the ten largest clones hold under 20%. Material: peripheral blood, obtained on day 0 of AZD1222 vaccination. Receptor source: an adult in good health.

This clone was seen just once. The gene calls are TRBV7-9 and TRBJ2-3; D ambiguous. The CDR3 contains 12 residues. CDR1 and CDR2 (germline): SEHNR, FQNEAQ (reference sequence). V gave up 1 base and J gave up 4 bases, with 3 bases separating them. The CDR3 loop is CASSLGADTQYF. CDR3 bases: TGTGCCAGCAGCTTAGGAGCAGATACGCAGTATTTT. Looking up the rest from reference TRBV7-9 and TRBJ2-3 gives the full variable domain: DTGVSQNPRHKITKRGQNVTFRCDPISEHNRLYWYRQTLGQGPEFLTYFQNEAQLEKSRLLSDRFSAERPKGSFSTLEIQRTEQGDSAMYLCASSLGADTQYFGPGTRLTVL.

This clone was seen only a few times. The J gene is TRBJ2-7, the V gene TRBV27; perhaps TRBD1 as D (6 bases). V was cut by 5 bases and J by 1 base, with 15 bases left in between. This CDR3 is built from 15 residues. Germline loops: CDR1 MNHEY, CDR2 SMNVEV (reference sequence). This CDR3 reads CASSPQTGYSYEQYF. For the CDR3, the DNA is TGTGCCAGCAGTCCCCAGACAGGTTATTCCTACGAGCAGTACTTC.

This clone was recorded a few times. At one end the junction does not follow the germline gene, possibly because of a read error. This sequence joins TRBV12-3 or TRBV12-4 and TRBJ1-3; possible D gene TRBD1, 5 bases. The CDR3 totals 12 residues. The chain's CDR3 is CASSLGSDTKYF. Written as DNA, the CDR3 is TGTGCCAGCAGTTTGGGATCGGACACCAAATATTTT.

The chain uses TRBV5-4 and TRBJ2-7; 10 bases match TRBD1. Germline CDR1 is SGHNT and CDR2 is YYREEE (reference sequence). V shed 0 bases, J shed 5 bases, and the junction held 5 bases outside the gene matches. The CDR3 spans 15 residues. The CDR3 bases are TGTGCCAGCAGCTTGGCTAAGACAGGGGGCCACGAGCAGTACTTC. It codes for CASSLAKTGGHEQYF.

The chain combines TRBV30 with TRBJ1-4; no clear D. The V end was cut by 4 bases, the J end by 7 bases, with 13 bases between. This CDR3 has 13 residues. CDR1 GTSNPN and CDR2 SVGIG come from the germline V gene (reference sequence). Here the CDR3 reads CAWTDPWGEKLFF. The CDR3 region has the DNA TGTGCCTGGACCGACCCATGGGGTGAAAAACTGTTTTTT.

This chain's CDR3 is CASSPGPGTEAFF. As DNA, the CDR3 is TGTGCCAGCAGCCCGGGGCCTGGCACTGAAGCTTTCTTT. The chain joins TRBV12-3 or TRBV12-4 to TRBJ1-1; D might be TRBD1 (5 bases). CDR3 length equals 13 residues. With 6 bases removed from V and 4 bases from J, the gap between germline ends came to 12 bases.

V usage is TRBV11-2 and J usage is TRBJ1-1, with D perhaps matching TRBD1 (5 bases). Germline-derived CDR1 and CDR2 are SGHAT and FQNNGV. Between the trimmed V and J ends, which lost 7 bases and 5 bases, there was a span of 17 bases. CDR3 length equals 14 residues. The CDR3 region is CASIPTRGGTEAFF. The CDR3 DNA reads TGTGCCAGCATCCCGACGCGGGGGGGGACTGAAGCTTTCTTT. Supplemented by reference TRBV11-2 and TRBJ1-1, the full variable domain reads EAGVAQSPRYKIIEKRQSVAFWCNPISGHATLYWYQQILGQGPKLLIQFQNNGVVDDSQLPKDRFSAERLKGVDSTLKIQPAKLEDSAVYLCASIPTRGGTEAFFGQGTRLTVV.

V and J are TRBV3-1 (or the pseudogene TRBV3-2) and TRBJ1-2; no clear D. This CDR3 has 15 amino acids. Trimming pared 1 base from V and 8 bases from J, leaving 17 bases between. CDR1 is LGHDT, CDR2 YNNKEL, per germline (reference sequence). The CDR3 loop is CASSQGVLGGNGYTF. In DNA, the CDR3 is TGTGCCAGCAGCCAAGGAGTCTTGGGTGGGAACGGCTACACCTTC.

The sample holds one count of this clone. The chain is built from TRBV18 and TRBJ2-4; D uncertain. V gave up 4 bases and J gave up 3 bases, with 19 bases separating them. Germline CDR1 reads KGHSH; CDR2 reads LQKENI. This CDR3 is built from 17 residues. CDR3 sequence reads: CASSRERVSRLKNIQYF. The CDR3 coding sequence is TGTGCCAGCTCACGTGAAAGGGTCAGTCGACTCAAAAACATTCAGTACTTC. Together with reference TRBV18 and TRBJ2-4, the CDR3 gives the full variable domain: NAGVMQNPRHLVRRRGQEARLRCSPMKGHSHVYWYRQLPEEGLKFMVYLQKENIIDESGMPKERFSAEFPKEGPSILRIQQVVRGDSAAYFCASSRERVSRLKNIQYFGAGTRLSVL.

This chain links TRBV3-1 (or the pseudogene TRBV3-2) with TRBJ2-7; TRBD1 might be the D (5 bases). CDR3 length equals 14 residues. V was cut by 3 bases and J by 2 bases, with 11 bases left in between. CDR1 and CDR2 from the germline V gene are LGHDT and YNNKEL (reference sequence). The CDR3 spells CASSHRQRTYEQYF. CDR3 in DNA: TGTGCCAGCAGCCATAGACAGAGAACCTACGAGCAGTACTTC.